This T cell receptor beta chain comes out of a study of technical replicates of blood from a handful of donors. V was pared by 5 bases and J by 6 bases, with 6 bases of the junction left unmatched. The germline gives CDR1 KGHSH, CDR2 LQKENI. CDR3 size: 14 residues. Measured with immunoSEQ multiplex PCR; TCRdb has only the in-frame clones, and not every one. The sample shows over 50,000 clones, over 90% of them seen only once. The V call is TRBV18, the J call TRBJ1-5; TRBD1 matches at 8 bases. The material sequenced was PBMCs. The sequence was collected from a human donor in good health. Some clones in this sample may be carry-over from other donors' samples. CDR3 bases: TGTGCCAGCTCAACACAGGGGGAGGGTCAGCCCCAGCATTTT. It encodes CASSTQGEGQPQHF.